These 7 T cell receptor beta chains share one sample of origin, sequenced in a study of beta chain features in type 1 diabetes. Sequencing targeted expressed TCRB transcripts, as all isolated RNA had been reverse transcribed. Repertoires were generated with immunoSEQ multiplex PCR, while TCRdb's copy carries only in-frame clones and drops some. The sample records over 150,000 clones, about 8% being singletons. Their recognized antigens are unknown. Whole-study findings and limits: Shortening of TCRB CDR3s, moderate but significant, appeared in all four CD4+ subsets of Type 1 diabetes patients.

What was sequenced was central memory CD4+ T cells from blood. The receptors were sampled from a woman in her thirties or forties with type 1 diabetes.

This rearrangement joins TRBV29-1 to TRBJ1-2; D gene uncertain. The germline V and J ends were trimmed by 7 bases and 7 bases, with 19 bases remaining between them. Per germline, CDR1 SQVTM and CDR2 ANQGSEA. There are 13 residues in the CDR3. The CDR3 region is CSASTPGLAGYTF. The CDR3 coding sequence is TGCAGCGCCTCGACCCCGGGTCTCGCTGGCTACACCTTC.

The V call is TRBV14, the J call TRBJ2-4; D might be TRBD2 (5 bases). This CDR3 is 15 amino acids long. In germline, CDR1 is SGHDN, CDR2 FVKESK. V was pared by 2 bases and J by 2 bases, with 10 bases between. CDR3 residues: CASSQNIATKNIQYF. CDR3 DNA: TGTGCCAGCAGCCAAAACATAGCGACCAAAAACATTCAGTACTTC.

This sequence joins TRBV7-3 and TRBJ2-7, with unresolved D. The CDR3 spans 13 residues. V dropped 5 bases and J dropped 5 bases, with 13 bases sitting between them. The V gene's germline CDR1 is SGHTA and CDR2 FQGTGA. This chain's CDR3 is CASSPSGWDEQYF. CDR3 sequence (DNA): TGTGCCAGCAGCCCCTCCGGGTGGGACGAGCAGTACTTC.

This clone was seen ten or more times. V usage is TRBV28 and J usage is TRBJ2-1, with 9 bases aligning to TRBD1. Per germline, CDR1 MDHEN and CDR2 SYDVKM. The J segment lost 7 bases and the V segment lost 5 bases, leaving 18 bases of the junction unmatched. The CDR3 runs 18 residues. The CDR3 nucleotides are TGTGCCAGCAGTACAGCCGGCGGACGGGGACAGGGCAAAAATGAGCAGTTCTTC. As protein: CASSTAGGRGQGKNEQFF.

The V gene is TRBV27, the J gene TRBJ2-7, with D maybe TRBD1 (6 bases). V dropped 0 bases and J dropped 1 base, with 13 bases sitting between them. CDR1 is MNHEY, CDR2 SMNVEV, per germline (reference sequence). This CDR3 region has 16 residues. Here the CDR3 reads CASSLSASRGSYEQYF. The CDR3, as DNA: TGTGCCAGCAGTTTATCGGCTAGTAGGGGGTCCTACGAGCAGTACTTC.

Here the CDR3 reads CASSPGSQETQYF. CDR3 in DNA: TGTGCCAGCTCACCAGGTAGCCAAGAGACCCAGTACTTC. The V call is TRBV18, the J call TRBJ2-5; the D is unclear. V shed 2 bases and J shed 1 base, with 5 bases lying between them. Germline CDR1 KGHSH, CDR2 LQKENI. This CDR3 has 13 amino acids.

This clone was picked up many times. V is TRBV5-6 and J is TRBJ1-6; D call uncertain. Trimming stripped 2 bases from V and 14 bases from J, with 8 bases between. The germline V gene encodes CDR1 SGHDT and CDR2 YYEEEE. The CDR3 has 11 residues. The CDR3 DNA reads as TGTGCCAGCAGCTTTGAGGATACCCTCCACTTT. The encoded protein is CASSFEDTLHF.